Presented here are 10 T cell receptor beta chains from one specimen sequenced in a study of shared clonotypes between healthy human individuals. Repertoires were generated with immunoSEQ multiplex PCR, while TCRdb's copy carries only in-frame clones and drops some. Altogether about 1.1 million clones are present, approximately 80% being singletons, with the ten largest covering 0.89%. The sequenced sample consisted of memory CD4+ T cells from PBMCs. Subset in this sample: CD45RA-negative fraction. The receptor source for this set is a man aged 18 to 29 in good health. Some clones in this sample may be carry-over from other donors' samples.

The chain recombines TRBV7-8 with TRBJ1-1, with a tentative D call TRBD1 (5 bases). CDR1 and CDR2 (germline): SGHVS, FQNEAQ. The CDR3 loop spans 16 amino acids. Trimming removed 0 bases at V and 4 bases at J, with 15 bases between. CDR3 bases: TGTGCCAGCAGCTTAGCGCTTGGGGGAAGGGGCACTGAAGCTTTCTTT. Protein: CASSLALGGRGTEAFF. The complete variable domain, with remaining parts taken from reference TRBV7-8 and TRBJ1-1, reads GAGVSQSPRYKVAKRGQDVALRCDPISGHVSLFWYQQALGQGPEFLTYFQNEAQLDKSGLPSDRFFAERPEGSVSTLKIQRTQQEDSAVYLCASSLALGGRGTEAFFGQGTRLTVV.

The chain couples TRBV7-8 to TRBJ2-3, with D possibly being TRBD1 or TRBD2 (5 bases each). The germline gives CDR1 SGHVS, CDR2 FQNEAQ. This CDR3 is built from 14 residues. Trimming took 6 bases from V and 5 from J, leaving 15 bases between them. The CDR3 bases are TGTGCCAGCAGAACCCTGGGGGTGGAAGATACGCAGTATTTT. Translated: CASRTLGVEDTQYF.

J is TRBJ2-5 and V is TRBV10-3, with D hard to call. CDR1 is ENHRY and CDR2 is SYGVKD in the germline V gene. V was pared by 3 bases and J by 6 bases, with 11 bases between. CDR3 length equals 13 residues. CDR3 in DNA: TGTGCCATCAGTGATAGTTCGGCAAAGACCCAGTACTTC. Protein product: CAISDSSAKTQYF.

The chain combines TRBV28 with TRBJ2-5; no clear D. The CDR3 is 13 residues long. Trimming stripped 7 bases from V and 5 bases from J, with 14 bases between. CDR1 is MDHEN and CDR2 is SYDVKM in the germline V gene. The CDR3 is CASNSRGTETQYF. The CDR3 DNA reads as TGTGCCAGCAACTCCCGCGGTACGGAGACCCAGTACTTC.

The chain is built from TRBV6-1 and TRBJ1-1; tentative D call: TRBD1 (6 bases). CDR1 MNHNS and CDR2 SASEGT come from the germline V gene. This CDR3 region has 15 residues. V lost 4 bases and J 8 bases, leaving 20 bases between the germline ends. In DNA, the CDR3 is TGTGCCAGCAGTGGAAATTCTCCGGACAGTCTCGAAGCTTTCTTT. It encodes CASSGNSPDSLEAFF.

Comment on this clone: With a much larger clone just one base away, this may be a read error. V gene TRBV5-1 combines with J gene TRBJ1-1, with D tentatively TRBD1 (5 bases). V lost 2 bases and J lost 4, with 9 bases in between. Germline V CDR1 and CDR2: SGHRS, YFSETQ. There are 13 residues in the CDR3. The DNA of the CDR3 is TGCGCCAGCAGCTTTAGGGGCGGCACTGAAGCTTTCTTT. Translating it yields CASSFRGGTEAFF.

With respect to this clone: This same CDR3 is encoded by further DNA sequences in the sample. This chain uses TRBV7-2 with TRBJ1-1; D may be TRBD1 (6 bases). Per the germline V gene, CDR1 is SGHTA and CDR2 is FQGNSA. Trimming removed 5 bases from V and 0 bases from J, with 13 bases in between. This CDR3 has 15 amino acids. The CDR3 loop reads CASSLGGGVNTEAFF. The CDR3 nucleotides are TGTGCCAGCAGCCTGGGGGGGGGCGTGAACACTGAAGCTTTCTTT.

Remarks on this clone: Other nucleotide sequences from this sample produce the same CDR3. This chain joins TRBV2 and TRBJ1-3, with unresolved D. The CDR3 runs to 12 residues. Germline V gene lookup returns CDR1 SNHLY and CDR2 FYNNEI. V was cut by 3 bases and J by 4 bases, with 4 bases left in between. Here the CDR3 reads CASSEGGNTIYF. CDR3 DNA sequence: TGTGCCAGCAGTGAGGGGGGAAACACCATATATTTT.

The chain carries TRBV6-1 and TRBJ2-1; the D is unclear. V was shortened by 6 bases and J by 7 bases, with 7 bases between the two germline ends. The V gene's germline CDR1 is MNHNS and CDR2 SASEGT. The CDR3 extends over 11 amino acids. The CDR3 protein is CASRRSNEQFF. The CDR3 region has the DNA TGTGCCAGCAGAAGGAGTAATGAGCAGTTCTTC.

This clone was seen more than once but under ten times. The rearrangement links TRBV10-3 to TRBJ1-4, with unresolved D. Germline loops: CDR1 ENHRY, CDR2 SYGVKD. V dropped 0 bases and J dropped 8 bases, with 7 bases sitting between them. The CDR3 sequence is 13 residues long. The CDR3 nucleotides read TGTGCCATCAGTGAGTCTATGGGGGAAAAACTGTTTTTT. Translating gives CAISESMGEKLFF.